This T cell receptor beta chain was obtained from a study of PD-L1 blockade in urothelial cancer. Study-wide background: Anywhere from 0 to 3 prior chemotherapy regimens had been received by patients. T cell content in blood samples showed a median of approximately 140,000.

Stated time point: pretreatment peripheral blood. Patients' urothelial carcinoma was locally advanced or metastatic. Clones were read by immunoSEQ multiplex PCR, and TCRdb kept only the in-frame ones, dropping some. The data contain 40,000 or so clones, 75% to 85% of them singletons. Germline V gene data show CDR1 as ENHRY and CDR2 as SYGVKD. The junction had 7 bases not matched to a gene; V was cut back by 5 bases and J by 4 bases. The CDR3 runs 15 residues. The specimen was PBMCs, collected around atezolizumab (anti-PD-L1) treatment. The chain couples TRBV10-3 to TRBJ1-2, with 10 bases that match TRBD1. The sequence was collected from a man aged 60 to 69 with urothelial cancer. The CDR3, as DNA: TGTGCCATCAGTTCCCGGGACAGGGGAGGCTATGGCTACACCTTC. This codes for CAISSRDRGGYGYTF.